This T cell receptor (beta chain) was sequenced during a study of blood T cell repertoires in COVID-19. About the research overall: Material from acute and convalescent COVID-19 was sourced from the United States, Italy and Spain. Nucleic acid was either cDNA or gDNA, and it came from T cells, B-cell-depleted T cells, or PBMCs.

This clone was recorded only once. After removal of 3 bases from V and 2 bases from J, the junction contained 3 bases not matched to a gene. This CDR3 spans 15 amino acids. Germline V gene data show CDR1 as LNHDA and CDR2 as SQIVND (reference sequence). As originally analysed: Counts of nucleated cells, estimated from reference gene primer amplification, were obtained. Sequencing used immunoSEQ multiplex PCR; TCRdb keeps in-frame clones, though not all of them. V, J and clone size were drawn from that table, and D and trimming were deduced from the DNA. The sample includes fewer than 110,000 clones, over 75% seen only once; the top ten take 6.2%.

Sequenced: peripheral blood. The chain is built from TRBV19 and TRBJ2-3; 9 bases line up with TRBD2. The clonotype comes from a human donor in a cohort sampled during active COVID-19. The CDR3, as DNA: TGTGCCAGTAGTATGCAGCGGGGGGCCACAGATACGCAGTATTTT. Protein product: CASSMQRGATDTQYF.